This T cell receptor (beta chain) was sequenced during a study of T cell responses to AZD1222 COVID-19 vaccine. Study observations and caveats: Most donors were white British and more were female, and clonal diversity was possibly underestimated. Baseline seropositives among AZD1222 recipients totaled only 5 to 7.

Concerning this clone itself: The antigen is undetermined.

Germline-derived CDR1 and CDR2 are SGDLS and YYNGEE. This CDR3 has 15 amino acids. Deletions cut 4 bases from V and 4 bases from J, with 17 bases between. Method: immunoSEQ multiplex PCR; TCRdb's copy keeps in-frame clones and lacks some. The sample lists approximately 150,000 clones, about 89% occurring once. The rearrangement uses TRBV9 and TRBJ1-2; D gene ambiguous. The sequence was obtained from an adult who received the AZD1222 COVID-19 vaccine. The sequences come from peripheral blood, collected 28 days after the second AZD1222 dose. CDR3 coding DNA: TGTGCCAGCAGCCCATCGACTAGCGAGTCCTATGGCTACACCTTC. Its translation is CASSPSTSESYGYTF.